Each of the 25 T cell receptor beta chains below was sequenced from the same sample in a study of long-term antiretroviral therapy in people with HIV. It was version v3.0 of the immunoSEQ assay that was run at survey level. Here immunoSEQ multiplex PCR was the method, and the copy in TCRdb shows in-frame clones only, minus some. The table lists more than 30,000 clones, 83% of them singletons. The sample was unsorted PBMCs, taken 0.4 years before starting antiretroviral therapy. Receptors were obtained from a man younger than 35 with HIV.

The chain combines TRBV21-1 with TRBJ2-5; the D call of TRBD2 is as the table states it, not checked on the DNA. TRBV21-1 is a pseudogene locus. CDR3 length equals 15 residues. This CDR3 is CASSFAGGRQETQYF. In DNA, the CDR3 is TGTGCCAGCAGCTTCGCGGGAGGGCGACAAGAGACCCAGTACTTC.

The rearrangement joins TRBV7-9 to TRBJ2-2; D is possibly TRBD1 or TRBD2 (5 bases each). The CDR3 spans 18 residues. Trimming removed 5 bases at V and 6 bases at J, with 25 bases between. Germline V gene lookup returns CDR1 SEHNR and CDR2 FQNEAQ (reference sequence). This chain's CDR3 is CASSPTPGRDLGAGELFF. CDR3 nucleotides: TGTGCCAGCAGCCCGACCCCGGGACGGGACCTGGGGGCCGGGGAGCTGTTTTTT.

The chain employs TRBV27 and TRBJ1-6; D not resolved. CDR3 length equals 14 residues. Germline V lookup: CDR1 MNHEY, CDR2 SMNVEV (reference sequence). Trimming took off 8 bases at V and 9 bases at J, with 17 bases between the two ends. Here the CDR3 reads CASQPRPASSPLHF. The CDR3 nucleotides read TGTGCCAGCCAACCCCGCCCCGCGAGTTCACCCCTCCACTTT.

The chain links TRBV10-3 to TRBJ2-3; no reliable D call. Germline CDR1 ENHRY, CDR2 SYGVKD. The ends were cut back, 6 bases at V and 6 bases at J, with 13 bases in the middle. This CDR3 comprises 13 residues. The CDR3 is CAISRTSPDTQYF. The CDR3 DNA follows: TGTGCCATCAGCCGGACCTCCCCGGATACGCAGTATTTT.

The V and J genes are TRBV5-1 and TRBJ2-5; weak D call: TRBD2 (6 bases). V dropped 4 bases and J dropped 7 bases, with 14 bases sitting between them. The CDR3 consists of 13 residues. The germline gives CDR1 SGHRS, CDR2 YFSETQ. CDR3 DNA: TGCGCCAGCAGCCCGGGAGATGTCGGGACCCAGTACTTC. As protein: CASSPGDVGTQYF. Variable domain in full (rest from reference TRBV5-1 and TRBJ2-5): KAGVTQTPRYLIKTRGQQVTLSCSPISGHRSVSWYQQTPGQGLQFLFEYFSETQRNKGNFPGRFSGRQFSNSRSEMNVSTLELGDSALYLCASSPGDVGTQYFGPGTRLLVL.

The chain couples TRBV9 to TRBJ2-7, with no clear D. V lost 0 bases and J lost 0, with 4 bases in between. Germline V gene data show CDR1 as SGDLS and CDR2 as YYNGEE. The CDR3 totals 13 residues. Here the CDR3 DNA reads TGTGCCAGCAGCGTAGTACCCTCCTACGAGCAGTACTTC. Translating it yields CASSVVPSYEQYF.

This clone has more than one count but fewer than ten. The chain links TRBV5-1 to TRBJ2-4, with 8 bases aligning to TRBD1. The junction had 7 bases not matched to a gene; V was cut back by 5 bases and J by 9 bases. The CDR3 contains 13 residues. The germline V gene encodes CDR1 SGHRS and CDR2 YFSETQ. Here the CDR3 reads CASRTGTGGIQYF. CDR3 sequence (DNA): TGCGCCAGCAGAACCGGGACAGGCGGCATTCAGTACTTC.

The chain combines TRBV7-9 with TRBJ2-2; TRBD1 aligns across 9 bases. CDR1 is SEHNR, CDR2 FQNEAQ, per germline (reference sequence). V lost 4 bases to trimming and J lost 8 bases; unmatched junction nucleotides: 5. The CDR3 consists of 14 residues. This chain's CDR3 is CASSSAGQGGELFF. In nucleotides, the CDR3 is TGTGCCAGCAGCTCCGCGGGACAGGGAGGGGAGCTGTTTTTT.

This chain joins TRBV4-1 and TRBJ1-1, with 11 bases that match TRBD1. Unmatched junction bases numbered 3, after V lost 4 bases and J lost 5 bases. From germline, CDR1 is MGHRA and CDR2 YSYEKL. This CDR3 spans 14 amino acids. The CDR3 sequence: CASSLRDRGTEAFF. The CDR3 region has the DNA TGCGCCAGCAGCCTCCGGGACAGGGGGACTGAAGCTTTCTTT.

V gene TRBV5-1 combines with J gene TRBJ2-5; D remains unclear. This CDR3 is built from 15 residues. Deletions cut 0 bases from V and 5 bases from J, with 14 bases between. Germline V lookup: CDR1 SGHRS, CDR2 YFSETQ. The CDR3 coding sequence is TGCGCCAGCAGCTTGGGGTATACCCGGCAGGAGACCCAGTACTTC. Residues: CASSLGYTRQETQYF.

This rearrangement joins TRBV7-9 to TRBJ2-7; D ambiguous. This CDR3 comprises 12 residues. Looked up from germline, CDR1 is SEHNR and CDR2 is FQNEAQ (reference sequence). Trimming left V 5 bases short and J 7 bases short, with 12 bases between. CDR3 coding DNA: TGTGCCAGCAGCCCTACTCCCGGGGAGCAGTACTTC. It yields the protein CASSPTPGEQYF.

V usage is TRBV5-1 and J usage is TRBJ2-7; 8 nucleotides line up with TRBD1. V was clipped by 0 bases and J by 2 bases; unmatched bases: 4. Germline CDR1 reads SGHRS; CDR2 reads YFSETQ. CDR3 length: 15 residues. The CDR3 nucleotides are TGCGCCAGCAGCTTGGATGGACAGGGACCCTACGAGCAGTACTTC. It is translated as CASSLDGQGPYEQYF.

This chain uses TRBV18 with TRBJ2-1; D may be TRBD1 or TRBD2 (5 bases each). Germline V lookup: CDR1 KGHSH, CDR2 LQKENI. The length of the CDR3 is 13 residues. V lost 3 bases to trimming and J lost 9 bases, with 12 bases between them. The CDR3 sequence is CASSPIAGTEQFF. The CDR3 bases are TGTGCCAGCTCACCGATCGCCGGGACTGAGCAGTTCTTC. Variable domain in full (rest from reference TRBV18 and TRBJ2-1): NAGVMQNPRHLVRRRGQEARLRCSPMKGHSHVYWYRQLPEEGLKFMVYLQKENIIDESGMPKERFSAEFPKEGPSILRIQQVVRGDSAAYFCASSPIAGTEQFFGPGTRLTVL.

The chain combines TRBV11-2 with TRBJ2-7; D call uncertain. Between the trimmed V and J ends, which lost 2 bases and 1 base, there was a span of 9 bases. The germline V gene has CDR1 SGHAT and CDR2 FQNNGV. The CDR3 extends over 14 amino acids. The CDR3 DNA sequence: TGTGCCAGCAGCTTACTAGAAATTTCCTACGAGCAGTACTTC. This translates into CASSLLEISYEQYF.

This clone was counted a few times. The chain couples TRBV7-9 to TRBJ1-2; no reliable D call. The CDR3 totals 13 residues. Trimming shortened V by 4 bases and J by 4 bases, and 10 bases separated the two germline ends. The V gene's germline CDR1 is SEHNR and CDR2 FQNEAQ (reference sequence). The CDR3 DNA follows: TGTGCCAGCAGCTCAGAGAGTCTCTATGGCTACACCTTC. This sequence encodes CASSSESLYGYTF.

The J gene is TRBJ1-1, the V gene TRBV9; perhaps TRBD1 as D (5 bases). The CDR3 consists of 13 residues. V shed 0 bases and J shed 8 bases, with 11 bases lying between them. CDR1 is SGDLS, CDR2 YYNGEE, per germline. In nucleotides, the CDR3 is TGTGCCAGCAGCGTAGCTTGGAGGGACGAAGCTTTCTTT. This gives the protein CASSVAWRDEAFF.

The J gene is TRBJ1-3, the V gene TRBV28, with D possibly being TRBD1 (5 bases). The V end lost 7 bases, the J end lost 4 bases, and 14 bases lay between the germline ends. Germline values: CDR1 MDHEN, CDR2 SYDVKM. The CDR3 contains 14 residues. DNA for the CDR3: TGTGCCAGCAATTCGGGGGTGTTGGGAAACACCATATATTTT. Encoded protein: CASNSGVLGNTIYF.

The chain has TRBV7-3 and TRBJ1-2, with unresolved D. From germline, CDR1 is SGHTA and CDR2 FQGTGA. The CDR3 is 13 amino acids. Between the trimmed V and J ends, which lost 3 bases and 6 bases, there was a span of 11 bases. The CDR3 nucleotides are TGTGCCAGCAGCTTCTGGTCCGGCGATGGCTACACCTTC. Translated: CASSFWSGDGYTF. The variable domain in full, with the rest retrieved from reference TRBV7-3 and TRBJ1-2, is GAGVSQTPSNKVTEKGKYVELRCDPISGHTALYWYRQSLGQGPEFLIYFQGTGAADDSGLPNDRFFAVRPEGSVSTLKIQRTERGDSAVYLCASSFWSGDGYTFGSGTRLTVV.

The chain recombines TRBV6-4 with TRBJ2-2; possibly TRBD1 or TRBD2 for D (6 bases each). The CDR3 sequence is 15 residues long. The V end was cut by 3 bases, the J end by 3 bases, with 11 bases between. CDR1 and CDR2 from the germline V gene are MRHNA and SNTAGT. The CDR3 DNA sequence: TGTGCCAGCAGTGAAAGGGGGGAGGACACCGGGGAGCTGTTTTTT. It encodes CASSERGEDTGELFF.

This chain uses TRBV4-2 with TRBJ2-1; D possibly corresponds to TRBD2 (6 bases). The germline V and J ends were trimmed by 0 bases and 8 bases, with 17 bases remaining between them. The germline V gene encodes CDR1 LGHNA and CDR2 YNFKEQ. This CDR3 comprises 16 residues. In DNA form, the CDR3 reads TGTGCCAGCAGCCAAGATTCGGGACTTCGGGGCGATGAGCAGTTCTTC. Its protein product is CASSQDSGLRGDEQFF.

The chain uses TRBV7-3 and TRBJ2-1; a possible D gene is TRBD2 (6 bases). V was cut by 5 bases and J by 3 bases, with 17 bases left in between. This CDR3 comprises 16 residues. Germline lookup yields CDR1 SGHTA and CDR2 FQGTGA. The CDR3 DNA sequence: TGTGCCAGCAGCCCCTCCTCGGGAGCCATCTACAATGAGCAGTTCTTC. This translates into CASSPSSGAIYNEQFF. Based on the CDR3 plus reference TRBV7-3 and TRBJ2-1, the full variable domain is GAGVSQTPSNKVTEKGKYVELRCDPISGHTALYWYRQSLGQGPEFLIYFQGTGAADDSGLPNDRFFAVRPEGSVSTLKIQRTERGDSAVYLCASSPSSGAIYNEQFFGPGTRLTVL.

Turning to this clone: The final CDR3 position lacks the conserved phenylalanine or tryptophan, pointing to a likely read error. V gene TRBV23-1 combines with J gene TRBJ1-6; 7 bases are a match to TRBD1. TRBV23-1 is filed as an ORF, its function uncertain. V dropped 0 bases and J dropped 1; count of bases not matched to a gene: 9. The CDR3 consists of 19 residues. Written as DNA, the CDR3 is TGCGCCAGCAGTCAATCGGGAGGGGGCGTGGGGTCCTATAATTCACCCCTCCACCTT. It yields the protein CASSQSGGGVGSYNSPLHL.

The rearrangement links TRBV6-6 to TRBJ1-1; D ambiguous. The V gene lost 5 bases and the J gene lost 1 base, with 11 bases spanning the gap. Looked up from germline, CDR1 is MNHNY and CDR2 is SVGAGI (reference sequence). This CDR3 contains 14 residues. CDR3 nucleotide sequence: TGTGCCAGCAGTGACGGATATAAGAACACTGAAGCTTTCTTT. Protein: CASSDGYKNTEAFF.

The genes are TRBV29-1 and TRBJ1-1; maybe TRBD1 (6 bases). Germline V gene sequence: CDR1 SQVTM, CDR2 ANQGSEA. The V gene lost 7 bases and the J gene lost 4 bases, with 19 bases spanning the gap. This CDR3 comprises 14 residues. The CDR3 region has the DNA TGCAGCGCCCCCCCCGGACAGTTAGGCACTGAAGCTTTCTTT. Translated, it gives CSAPPGQLGTEAFF.

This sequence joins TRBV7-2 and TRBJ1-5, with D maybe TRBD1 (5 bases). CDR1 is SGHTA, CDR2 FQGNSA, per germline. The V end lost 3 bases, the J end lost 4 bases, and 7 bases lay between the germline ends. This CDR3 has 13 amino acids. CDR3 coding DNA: TGTGCCAGCAGCTTCGGGGGTAATCAGCCCCAGCATTTT. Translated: CASSFGGNQPQHF.